Listed here are 11 T cell receptor beta chains from one sample, sequenced in a study of blood T cell repertoires in COVID-19. The data were produced by immunoSEQ multiplex PCR, yet TCRdb's version contains in-frame clones alone and is incomplete. The sample has 400,000 to 450,000 clones; more than 70% are singletons. The sequencing sample was made of peripheral blood. The origin of the receptors is a woman aged 50 to 60 with COVID-19, enrolled during active disease.

In DNA form, the CDR3 reads TGTGCCAGCAGCGCCCCCCTGGACTTGAAAACCTGGGACACTGAAGCTTTCTTT. It specifies CASSAPLDLKTWDTEAFF. The chain combines TRBV11-2 with TRBJ1-1; no clear D. Germline CDR1 is SGHAT and CDR2 is FQNNGV. The CDR3 extends over 18 amino acids. Trimming stripped 5 bases from V and 3 bases from J, with 25 bases between.

The chain links TRBV3-1 (or the pseudogene TRBV3-2) to TRBJ1-5; D possibly corresponds to TRBD1 (5 bases). The CDR3 spans 14 residues. Germline V CDR1 and CDR2: LGHDT, YNNKEL (reference sequence). The V gene lost 5 bases and the J gene lost 4 bases, with 12 bases spanning the gap. The CDR3 loop reads CASSLGRSNQPQHF. The CDR3 DNA sequence: TGTGCCAGCAGCTTGGGGCGGAGTAATCAGCCCCAGCATTTT.

This clone was seen once. The chain has TRBV2 and TRBJ1-3; TRBD1 agrees at 10 bases. After removal of 5 bases from V and 0 bases from J, the junction contained 1 base not matched to a gene. The CDR3 runs to 15 residues. Germline V gives CDR1 SNHLY, CDR2 FYNNEI. The CDR3: CASSWDRGSGNTIYF. The CDR3 bases are TGTGCCAGCAGTTGGGACAGGGGCTCTGGAAACACCATATATTTT.

This clone has just a few counts. Distinct nucleotide sequences in the sample also encode this CDR3. The V call is TRBV6-5, the J call TRBJ1-1, with D maybe TRBD1 (6 bases). From germline, CDR1 is MNHEY and CDR2 SVGAGI. The CDR3 has 14 residues. V lost 9 bases and J 0 bases, leaving 14 bases between the germline ends. CDR3 DNA: TGTGCCAGTTCACTCACAGGGCTGAACACTGAAGCTTTCTTT. This gives the protein CASSLTGLNTEAFF.

V is TRBV2 and J is TRBJ1-6; D might be TRBD1 (5 bases). Germline values: CDR1 SNHLY, CDR2 FYNNEI. V lost 4 bases and J 6 bases, leaving 10 bases between the germline ends. The CDR3 contains 14 residues. The CDR3 is CASSGGGGNSPLHF. CDR3 bases: TGTGCCAGCAGTGGAGGCGGGGGTAATTCACCCCTCCACTTT.

This clone occurred a few times. This chain links TRBV6-6 with TRBJ1-1; D is uncertain. CDR1 and CDR2 (germline): MNHNY, SVGAGI (reference sequence). The V and J ends lost 6 bases and 0 bases respectively, with 5 bases between them. The CDR3 consists of 12 residues. CDR3 DNA: TGTGCCAGCAGCGAGGTGAACACTGAAGCTTTCTTT. Protein: CASSEVNTEAFF.

The chain links TRBV5-1 to TRBJ2-7; D possibly corresponds to TRBD2 (6 bases). Between the trimmed V and J ends, which lost 2 bases and 5 bases, there was a span of 11 bases. There are 13 residues in the CDR3. CDR1 is SGHRS, CDR2 YFSETQ, per germline. The CDR3 coding sequence is TGCGCCAGCAGCTTTGGAGGGACGGACGAGCAGTACTTC. Amino acids: CASSFGGTDEQYF.

CDR3 residues: CAWDRTGEKLFF. The CDR3 DNA reads TGTGCCTGGGATCGCACAGGAGAAAAACTGTTTTTT. V and J are TRBV30 and TRBJ1-4, with D tentatively TRBD1 (5 bases). The CDR3 loop spans 12 amino acids. V shed 5 bases and J shed 8 bases, with 12 bases lying between them. Germline CDR1 and CDR2: GTSNPN and SVGIG (reference sequence).

The chain employs TRBV12-3 or TRBV12-4 and TRBJ2-3; D gene unclear. Trimming cost V 5 bases and J 2 bases, with 5 bases left between them. This CDR3 is 12 amino acids long. CDR3 sequence reads: CASSLFTDTQYF. The CDR3 DNA reads TGTGCCAGCAGTCTATTCACAGATACGCAGTATTTT.

This chain connects TRBV6-1 to TRBJ1-5; possible D gene TRBD1, 5 bases. This CDR3 is 14 amino acids long. V was pared by 1 base and J by 4 bases, with 8 bases between. The germline V gene has CDR1 MNHNS and CDR2 SASEGT. The CDR3 region has the DNA TGTGCCAGCAGTGAAGTCACAGGTAATCAGCCCCAGCATTTT. This encodes CASSEVTGNQPQHF.

The chain joins TRBV19 to TRBJ2-3, with TRBD2 matching over 8 bases. This CDR3 has 14 amino acids. Germline loops: CDR1 LNHDA, CDR2 SQIVND (reference sequence). With V trimmed by 6 bases and J by 6 bases, 8 bases remained unmatched. DNA for the CDR3: TGTGCCAGTAGGTCAGCGGGGGAGCGGGATACGCAGTATTTT. This sequence encodes CASRSAGERDTQYF.